Presented here are 15 T cell receptor beta chains from one specimen sequenced in a study of cytomegalovirus exposure and HLA in healthy donors. The primer mix had 60 Vbeta and 13 Jbeta primers. TCRdb's table, derived via immunoSEQ multiplex PCR, lists solely in-frame clones and lacks some. The sample contains 110,000 to 150,000 clones, roughly 76% of which appear only once. The material sequenced was PBMCs. These receptors were collected from a woman in her thirties or forties in good health and CMV-seronegative.

The J gene is TRBJ2-5, the V gene TRBV27, with 9 bases matching TRBD1. The ends lost 5 bases at V and 5 bases at J; junction bases unmatched: 3. CDR1 and CDR2 (germline): MNHEY, SMNVEV (reference sequence). The CDR3 covers 13 residues. CDR3 residues: CASSVQGAETQYF. CDR3 coding DNA: TGTGCCAGCAGTGTACAGGGGGCCGAGACCCAGTACTTC.

This chain uses TRBV2 with TRBJ1-2; 9 nucleotides match TRBD1. CDR1 and CDR2 (germline): SNHLY, FYNNEI. This CDR3 has 14 residues. With V trimmed by 4 bases and J by 2 bases, 2 bases remained unmatched. CDR3 protein: CASSADRGNYGYTF. In DNA, the CDR3 is TGTGCCAGCAGTGCGGACAGGGGAAACTATGGCTACACCTTC.

V and J are TRBV5-1 and TRBJ2-3; TRBD2 might be the D (7 bases). Trimming shortened V by 2 bases and J by 5 bases, and 12 bases separated the two germline ends. The CDR3 is 14 amino acids. CDR1 SGHRS and CDR2 YFSETQ come from the germline V gene. The CDR3 here is CASSFGGQVDTQYF. In DNA, the CDR3 is TGCGCCAGCAGCTTCGGGGGGCAGGTAGATACGCAGTATTTT. Filled out from reference TRBV5-1 and TRBJ2-3, the complete variable domain reads KAGVTQTPRYLIKTRGQQVTLSCSPISGHRSVSWYQQTPGQGLQFLFEYFSETQRNKGNFPGRFSGRQFSNSRSEMNVSTLELGDSALYLCASSFGGQVDTQYFGPGTRLTVL.

In this sample, this clone turned up a few times. The chain carries TRBV6-8 and TRBJ1-2; 11 bases match TRBD1. The CDR3 is 15 residues long. J was trimmed by 8 bases and V by 10 bases; bases with no gene match: 15. Germline lookup yields CDR1 MNHGY and CDR2 SAAAGT. For the CDR3, the DNA is TGTGCCATCCCGGGACAGGGGGTACGTCCGCGGGGCTACACCTTC. Encoded protein: CAIPGQGVRPRGYTF.

This clone has only a few counts. The CDR3 DNA sequence: TGCAGCGTTTCGTCGGCGGGGAGGAACACTGAAGCTTTCTTT. Protein product: CSVSSAGRNTEAFF. This chain uses TRBV29-1 with TRBJ1-1; D is ambiguous. Trimming took off 5 bases at V and 1 base at J, with 14 bases between the two ends. Per the germline V gene, CDR1 is SQVTM and CDR2 is ANQGSEA. The CDR3 is made up of 14 amino acids.

V and J are TRBV19 and TRBJ2-2, with D tentatively TRBD2 (6 bases). The V end lost 7 bases, the J end lost 1 base, and 10 bases lay between the germline ends. Germline CDR1 is LNHDA and CDR2 is SQIVND (reference sequence). This CDR3 spans 14 amino acids. CDR3 DNA sequence: TGTGCCAGTAAGGAGGGCAGGAACACCGGGGAGCTGTTTTTT. This gives the protein CASKEGRNTGELFF.

The V and J genes are TRBV7-2 and TRBJ2-1, with D possibly TRBD2 on 6 matching bases. V lost 6 bases, J lost 9 bases, and 9 bases lay in between. The CDR3 loop spans 11 amino acids. Germline CDR1 SGHTA, CDR2 FQGNSA. The CDR3 here is CASRTTSEQFF. The CDR3 DNA reads TGTGCCAGCAGAACGACTAGTGAGCAGTTCTTC.

This sequence joins TRBV11-2 and TRBJ1-3; TRBD1 is a possible D gene (5 bases). The CDR3 loop spans 15 amino acids. CDR1 SGHAT and CDR2 FQNNGV come from the germline V gene. V dropped 1 base and J dropped 4 bases, with 11 bases sitting between them. The CDR3 DNA follows: TGTGCCAGCAGCTTAGCCGCAGGGTTGGGAAACACCATATATTTT. It translates to CASSLAAGLGNTIYF.

For the CDR3, the DNA is TGCGCCAGCAGCCAAGGGGGCCAGAGCTCCTACAATGAGCAGTTCTTC. Translation gives CASSQGGQSSYNEQFF. The chain recombines TRBV4-1 with TRBJ2-1, with TRBD1 as a possible D gene (5 bases). Trimming left V 1 base short and J 0 bases short, with 10 bases between. The germline V gene has CDR1 MGHRA and CDR2 YSYEKL. The CDR3 totals 16 residues.

The gene calls are TRBV9 and TRBJ1-2; TRBD1 is a possible D gene (5 bases). The CDR3 sequence is 15 residues long. V was trimmed by 0 bases and J by 5 bases, leaving 14 bases between them. Per the germline V gene, CDR1 is SGDLS and CDR2 is YYNGEE. CDR3 DNA: TGTGCCAGCAGCGTAGCTACGGGGGTAGGATATGGCTACACCTTC. Translated, it gives CASSVATGVGYGYTF.

This chain links TRBV2 with TRBJ2-7, with D uncertain. Germline CDR1 reads SNHLY; CDR2 reads FYNNEI. Trimming removed 2 bases at V and 5 bases at J, with 13 bases between. The CDR3 is 14 amino acids. CDR3 region: CASSETNKAHEQYF. Written as DNA, the CDR3 is TGTGCCAGCAGTGAAACCAACAAAGCGCACGAGCAGTACTTC.

The V and J genes are TRBV7-9 and TRBJ2-7, with D perhaps TRBD1 (6 bases). Germline V lookup: CDR1 SEHNR, CDR2 FQNEAQ (reference sequence). Between the trimmed V and J ends, which lost 3 bases and 4 bases, there was a span of 10 bases. The CDR3 is 13 residues long. The CDR3 nucleotides are TGTGCCAGCAGCTTCCGGGGACAATACGAGCAGTACTTC. Protein product: CASSFRGQYEQYF.

V is TRBV5-4 and J is TRBJ1-3; D remains unclear. CDR1 is SGHNT and CDR2 is YYREEE in the germline V gene (reference sequence). This CDR3 has 16 amino acids. V lost 4 bases to trimming and J lost 0 bases, with 14 bases between them. This chain's CDR3 is CASSLGSSSSGNTIYF. Written as DNA, the CDR3 is TGTGCCAGCAGCCTCGGGTCCTCGTCCTCTGGAAACACCATATATTTT.

The V gene is TRBV5-4, the J gene TRBJ2-2, with TRBD1 identical over 9 bases. The CDR3 has 17 amino acids. The J segment lost 1 base and the V segment lost 0 bases, leaving 4 bases of the junction unmatched. The germline gives CDR1 SGHNT, CDR2 YYREEE (reference sequence). The chain's CDR3 is CASSLGTGGWNTGELFF. The CDR3 coding sequence is TGTGCCAGCAGCTTGGGCACAGGGGGCTGGAACACCGGGGAGCTGTTTTTT.

This chain uses TRBV9 with TRBJ2-3; maybe TRBD2 (6 bases). The germline V and J ends were trimmed by 3 bases and 0 bases, with 14 bases remaining between them. This CDR3 has 16 residues. Per germline, CDR1 SGDLS and CDR2 YYNGEE. The CDR3 is CASSDNRGTSTDTQYF. Here the CDR3 DNA reads TGTGCCAGCAGCGATAACCGGGGGACCAGCACAGATACGCAGTATTTT.